This TCR beta chain was captured in a study of blood T cells in healthy people across ages. Whole-study findings and limits: Strong correlation linked observed beta diversity and percent naive T cells.

It was with a sample-barcoded 5' primer and a J-beta primer mix that a second PCR of about 7 to 12 cycles was run. A minimum of 3 million CDR3-containing paired-end reads was obtained for each sample. MiXCR, applied by TCRdb to the 5' RACE reads, yields one record per CDR3 protein. The table includes roughly 2 million distinct CDR3 sequences, approximately 50% detected once. With regard to this clonotype: Its antigen is as yet unknown.

Germline V CDR1 and CDR2: MDHEN, SYDVKM. CDR3 length: 15 residues. Isolated PBMCs totaled at least 6.5 million in each sample. The clonotype originates from a woman aged 40 to 50 in good health. This chain uses TRBV28 with TRBJ2-1; 9 nucleotides match TRBD2. Judging by the DNA end, TRBJ2-7 fits better; the J call may be wrong. Sequenced input: blood. CDR3 DNA sequence: TGTGCCAGCCTAGCGTGGGGCGGGAGGGGAAATGAGCAGTACTTC. Translation: CASLAWGGRGNEQYF.